Listed below are T cell receptor beta chains from one sample, sequenced in a study of cytomegalovirus exposure and HLA in healthy donors. Some clones are missing from TCRdb's copy, which holds only in-frame ones; the method was immunoSEQ multiplex PCR. In the table there are around 120,000 clones, 75% to 85% of which are singletons. Sample: PBMCs. All receptors come from a female donor in good health and CMV-seropositive. The CDR3 runs from the conserved cysteine through the conserved F or W. A D gene is named only where the DNA matches it firmly. Rows give clone size only sometimes, using once, few, many, or a class for an expanded clone.

V,D,J,size,DNA,CDR3
TRBV6-1,TRBD1,TRBJ1-4,NA,TGTGCCAGCAGTGTCCGGGACAGTAATGAAAAACTGTTTTTT,CASSVRDSNEKLFF
TRBV6-5,TRBD1,TRBJ2-7,NA,TGTGCCAGCAGGGAACTAACAGGGGCCGTCGAGCAGTACTTC,CASRELTGAVEQYF
TRBV7-2,NA,TRBJ1-5,NA,TGTGCCAGCAGCTTAACGCCAGGGATGGTCAATCAGCCCCAGCATTTT,CASSLTPGMVNQPQHF
TRBV27,NA,TRBJ2-5,once,TGTGCCAGCAGTTTCTTTGATTCAGGGGCAGAGACCCAGTACTTC,CASSFFDSGAETQYF
TRBV28,TRBD2,TRBJ2-7,once,TGTGCCAGCAGTGCAAGTCGCGTAGCGGGGATGTCCTACGAGCAGTACTTC,CASSASRVAGMSYEQYF
TRBV9,NA,TRBJ1-3,NA,TGTGCCAGCAGCGCTGACCTCGGGCCTAGAGGGGGAAACACCATATATTTT,CASSADLGPRGGNTIYF
TRBV5-1,NA,TRBJ2-1,once,TGCGCCAGCAGCTTGGCTGGGGGGACCCCCTACAATGAGCAGTTCTTC,CASSLAGGTPYNEQFF
TRBV19,NA,TRBJ2-5,NA,TGTGCCAGTAGTATAGTGGCTGCGGGGGCCGGGCAAGAGACCCAGTACTTC,CASSIVAAGAGQETQYF
TRBV6-5,TRBD1,TRBJ1-2,NA,TGTGCCAGCAGCGAGGGACAGAACTATGGCTACACCTTC,CASSEGQNYGYTF
TRBV2,NA,TRBJ1-3,NA,TGTGCCAGTTGGGCAGGGTTGGTTGCTGGAAACACCATATATTTT,CASWAGLVAGNTIYF
TRBV18,TRBD1,TRBJ2-3,once,TGTGCCAGCTCACCACCGACAGGGGGCACAGATACGCAGTATTTT,CASSPPTGGTDTQYF
TRBV4-1,NA,TRBJ2-7,few,TGCGCCAGCAGCCAATCCGTCACCGGGGGAGGAAGTTACGAGCAGTACTTC,CASSQSVTGGGSYEQYF
TRBV4-3,NA,TRBJ1-1,NA,TGCGCCAGCAGCCAAGTTGGAGTTGGGAACACTGAAGCTTTCTTT,CASSQVGVGNTEAFF
TRBV27,TRBD2,TRBJ2-1,NA,TGTGCCAGCAGTTCCCGGACTAGCGGGGGGGGTTACAATGAGCAGTTCTTC,CASSSRTSGGGYNEQFF
TRBV19,NA,TRBJ2-7,NA,TGTGCCAGTAGTATACGGGGGACGTTGTACGAGCAGTACTTC,CASSIRGTLYEQYF
TRBV6-6,NA,TRBJ1-5,few,TGTGCCAGCAGTTACGGTCAGAATCAGCCCCAGCATTTT,CASSYGQNQPQHF
TRBV7-2,NA,TRBJ2-3,NA,TGTGCCAGCAGCTTGTGGAGCGCGGGGCAACCCACAGATACGCAGTATTTT,CASSLWSAGQPTDTQYF
TRBV5-1,NA,TRBJ1-1,few,TGCGCCAGCATCGGGCAGGGCCACACTGAAGCTTTCTTT,CASIGQGHTEAFF
TRBV12-5,NA,TRBJ2-4,NA,TGTGCTAGTGTAGGAGGGGCTTCGGTCAAAAACATTCAGTACTTC,CASVGGASVKNIQYF
TRBV6-6,NA,TRBJ1-6,NA,TGTGCCAGCAGTTCCGGGGTGGGATCACCCCTCCACTTT,CASSSGVGSPLHF
TRBV6-1,NA,TRBJ2-1,NA,TGTGCCAGCAGTGAAGACAGCCGGGAGCAGTTCTTC,CASSEDSREQFF
TRBV4-2,NA,TRBJ1-5,NA,TGTGCCAGCAGCCAAAGGGAGGGCAATCAGCCCCAGCATTTT,CASSQREGNQPQHF
TRBV19,NA,TRBJ2-7,NA,TGTGCCAGTAGTATAGACAGGGAATTGATGTACTTC,CASSIDRELMYF
TRBV5-4,TRBD2,TRBJ2-1,few,TGTGCCAGCAGCCTCCGGGGGGGGCGGAATGAGCAGTTCTTC,CASSLRGGRNEQFF
TRBV28,NA,TRBJ2-1,NA,TGTGCAGGCGGGGGCAGCTCCTACAATGAGCAGTTCTTC,CAGGGSSYNEQFF
TRBV6-1,TRBD1,TRBJ1-3,NA,TGTGCCAGCAGCTCCGGGACAGGGGTGGACACCATATATTTT,CASSSGTGVDTIYF
TRBV18,NA,TRBJ2-2,once,TGTGCCAGCTCACCACCGTTTCAGGTGAACACCGGGGAGCTGTTTTTT,CASSPPFQVNTGELFF
TRBV6-1,NA,TRBJ1-5,NA,TGTGCCATTGCGCAGGGGAGCAATCAGCCCCAGCATTTT,CAIAQGSNQPQHF
TRBV28,NA,TRBJ2-5,once,TGTGCCAGCAGGAGGGAGGAGACCCAGTACTTC,CASRREETQYF
TRBV5-6,NA,TRBJ2-2,NA,TGTGCCAGCAGCTTGGCTGGGGCATTCACCGGGGAGCTGTTTTTT,CASSLAGAFTGELFF
TRBV2,TRBD1,TRBJ2-7,few,TGTGCCAGCAGTGAAGATGGGACAGGGTACGAGCAGTACTTC,CASSEDGTGYEQYF
TRBV7-2,NA,TRBJ1-2,NA,TGTGCCAGCAGCTTAGCGCATGGGAGGGGCTATGGCTACACCTTC,CASSLAHGRGYGYTF
TRBV13,NA,TRBJ1-4,few,TGTGCCAGCAGCTTTGACAGCCCAGCAACTAATGAAAAACTGTTTTTT,CASSFDSPATNEKLFF
TRBV7-2,TRBD1,TRBJ1-1,NA,TGTGCCAGCAGCTCCCGGACAGGGAAGAACACTGAAGCTTTCTTT,CASSSRTGKNTEAFF
TRBV5-1,TRBD1,TRBJ2-3,NA,TGCGCCAGCAGCTCCTCATTGATAAGACAGGGGGCAAGCACAGATACGCAGTATTTT,CASSSSLIRQGASTDTQYF